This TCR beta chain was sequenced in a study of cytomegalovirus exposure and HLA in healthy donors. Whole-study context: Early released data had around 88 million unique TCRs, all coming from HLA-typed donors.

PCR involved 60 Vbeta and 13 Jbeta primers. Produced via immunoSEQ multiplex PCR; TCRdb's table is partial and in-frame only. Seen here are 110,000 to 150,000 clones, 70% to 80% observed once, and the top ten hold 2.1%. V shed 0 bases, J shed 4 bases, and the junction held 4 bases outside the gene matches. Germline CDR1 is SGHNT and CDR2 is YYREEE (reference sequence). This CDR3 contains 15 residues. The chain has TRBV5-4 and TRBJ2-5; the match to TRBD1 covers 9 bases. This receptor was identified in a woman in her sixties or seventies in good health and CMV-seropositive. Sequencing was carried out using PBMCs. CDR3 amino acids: CASSLVQGAGETQYF. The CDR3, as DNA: TGTGCCAGCAGCTTGGTACAGGGGGCGGGAGAGACCCAGTACTTC.